A selection of T cell receptor beta chains follows, all from one sample in a study of post-analysis software for immune sequencing data. TCRdb fed the PCR reads into MiXCR, producing one record per CDR3 protein. The sample lists about 500,000 distinct CDR3 sequences, around 40% occurring once. The sample taken for sequencing was blood. The origin of the receptors is a girl between 10 and 17 years old with multiple sclerosis. The CDR3 runs from the conserved cysteine through the conserved F or W. The D gene is left open where the match is weak. Clone size is shown for a subset of rows, as once, few, many or a class of expanded clone.

TRBJ2-3,TRBD1,.,TRBV5-4,CASSVQGAQADTQYF,TGTGCTAGCAGTGTACAGGGGGCGCAGGCAGATACGCAGTATTTT
TRBJ2-5,.,many,TRBV20-1,CSARGVLRGTQYF,TGCAGTGCTAGAGGTGTTCTTAGGGGGACCCAGTACTTC
TRBJ2-3,TRBD2,once,TRBV28,CASSRRPLAEADTQYF,TGTGCCAGCAGTAGAAGGCCCCTAGCGGAGGCAGATACGCAGTATTTT
TRBJ2-6,TRBD2,few,TRBV7-2,CASTPTMGLAGAGANVLTF,TGTGCCAGCACGCCAACTATGGGACTAGCGGGAGCTGGGGCCAACGTCCTGACTTTC
TRBJ1-5,TRBD1,.,TRBV7-8,CASSRGQGLYSNQPQHF,TGTGCCTCTAGCCGGGGACAGGGGTTATATAGCAATCAGCCCCAGCATTTT
TRBJ2-3,.,.,TRBV7-3,CASSLLTGDTQYF,TGTGCCAGCAGCTTATTAACTGGAGATACGCAGTATTTT
TRBJ2-1,.,.,TRBV7-2,CASSAETYRGGYNEQFF,TGTGCCAGCAGCGCAGAGACCTACAGGGGGGGCTACAATGAGCAGTTCTTC
TRBJ2-7,TRBD2,.,TRBV5-5,CASSLRRGGEDYEQYF,TGTGCCAGCAGCTTGCGTCGGGGGGGTGAAGACTACGAGCAGTACTTC
TRBJ2-7,.,few,TRBV29-1,CSGTIVGEQYF,TGCAGCGGTACAATTGTCGGCGAGCAGTACTTC
TRBJ1-4,TRBD1,.,TRBV20-1,CSTRGTGRSEKLFF,TGCAGTACTAGAGGGACAGGGCGGAGTGAAAAACTGTTTTTT
TRBJ2-1,.,.,TRBV27,CASRLYRETRMDYNEQFF,TGTGCCAGCAGATTATACAGGGAGACGCGAATGGATTACAATGAGCAGTTCTTC
TRBJ2-1,TRBD1,few,TRBV7-9,CASSYPTGALHNEQFF,TGTGCCAGCAGCTACCCCACAGGGGCACTCCACAATGAGCAGTTCTTC
TRBJ2-4,TRBD2,few,TRBV28,CASRSGSLVNIQYF,TGTGCCAGCAGGAGCGGGAGTCTGGTAAACATTCAGTACTTC
TRBJ2-3,.,.,TRBV20-1,CSASIGTHTQYF,TGCAGTGCTTCAATCGGGACCCATACGCAGTATTTT
TRBJ2-7,.,.,TRBV4-2,CASSQGYRDPTQSEQYF,TGTGCCAGCAGCCAGGGCTACCGGGACCCGACTCAATCCGAGCAGTACTTC
TRBJ2-7,.,.,TRBV27,CASSLIEGTYEQYF,TGTGCCAGCAGTTTAATCGAGGGAACCTACGAGCAGTACTTC
TRBJ2-1,TRBD2,.,TRBV7-2,CASSLGGSSNEQFF,TGTGCCAGCAGCTTAGGCGGGAGCTCTAATGAGCAGTTCTTC
TRBJ1-2,.,.,TRBV18,CASSNAANYGYTF,TGTGCCAGCTCAAACGCCGCGAACTATGGCTACACCTTC
TRBJ1-6,TRBD1,once,TRBV13,CASSSLNRGGDSPLHF,TGTGCCAGCAGCTCCCTCAACAGGGGAGGGGATTCACCCCTCCACTTT
TRBJ1-1,.,.,TRBV6-6,CASSGEGITEAFF,TGTGCCAGCAGTGGCGAGGGGATCACTGAAGCTTTCTTT
TRBJ2-1,.,.,TRBV28,CASSLMASSYNEQFF,TGTGCCAGCAGTTTAATGGCTAGCTCCTACAATGAGCAGTTCTTC
TRBJ1-2,TRBD1,.,TRBV27,CASSLSGTGDGGYTF,TGTGCCAGCAGTTTATCAGGGACAGGGGACGGAGGCTACACCTTC
TRBJ2-5,TRBD1,.,TRBV28,CASSLMDRENRLYQETQYF,TGTGCCAGCAGTTTAATGGACAGGGAAAATCGTCTTTACCAAGAGACCCAGTACTTC
TRBJ2-1,.,once,TRBV6-5,CASSRDCIGSYNEQFF,TGTGCCAGCAGCCGAGACTGCATCGGCTCCTACAATGAGCAGTTCTTC
TRBJ1-2,TRBD1,.,TRBV10-3,CAISLRGTDGYTF,TGTGCCATCAGTCTCAGGGGGACTGATGGCTACACCTTC
TRBJ2-1,TRBD2,few,TRBV12-3/TRBV12-4,CASSRDPGTSDYNEQFF,TGTGCCAGCAGTAGGGACCCCGGGACTAGCGACTACAATGAGCAGTTCTTC
TRBJ2-5,TRBD2,many,TRBV2,CASSEAGGSEETQYF,TGTGCCAGCAGTGAAGCGGGCGGGAGTGAAGAGACCCAGTACTTC
TRBJ2-5,TRBD2,.,TRBV28,CASSGRAADEQYF,TGTGCCAGCTCCGGGAGGGCCGCGGATGAGCAGTACTTC
TRBJ1-4,.,.,TRBV5-1,CASSLQRAGATNEKLFF,TGCGCCAGCAGCCTCCAGAGGGCGGGAGCAACTAATGAAAAACTGTTTTTT
TRBJ2-1,TRBD2,.,TRBV9,CASSVGSREGGEQFF,TGTGCCAGCAGCGTAGGTTCTCGGGAGGGGGGCGAGCAGTTCTTC
TRBJ2-5,.,few,TRBV4-3,CASSQAGAEKETQYF,TGCGCCAGCAGCCAAGCTGGGGCGGAGAAAGAGACCCAGTACTTC
TRBJ2-5,.,.,TRBV28,CASSSLGTDKETQYF,TGTGCCAGCAGTTCCCTCGGAACAGATAAAGAGACCCAGTACTTC
TRBJ2-7,.,.,TRBV28,CASSLSGRPYNEQYF,TGTGCTAGCAGTTTATCCGGGAGACCCTACAATGAGCAGTACTTC
TRBJ2-5,TRBD1,.,TRBV5-6,CASRDGTGGDQETQYF,TGTGCCAGCAGGGACGGGACAGGGGGAGACCAAGAGACCCAGTACTTC
TRBJ2-1,TRBD1,few,TRBV20-1,CSARDPQGHEQFF,TGCAGTGCTAGAGATCCACAGGGGCATGAGCAGTTCTTC
TRBJ1-1,.,few,TRBV7-3,CASSLTTINQPFF,TGTGCCAGCAGCTTAACGACTATTAACCAGCCTTTCTTT
TRBJ2-6,.,.,TRBV24-1,CATSDWVSGANVLTF,TGTGCCACCAGTGATTGGGTATCTGGGGCCAACGTCCTGACTTTC
TRBJ1-1,TRBD1,.,TRBV27,CASSSGQGDTEAIF,TGTGCCAGCAGTTCGGGACAGGGTGACACTGAAGCTATCTTT
TRBJ2-1,TRBD2,.,TRBV29-1,CSVTSGSYNEQFF,TGCAGCGTGACTAGCGGGTCCTACAATGAGCAGTTCTTC
TRBJ2-6,.,.,TRBV24-1,CATSGSSGANVLTF,TGTGCCACCAGCGGGAGCTCTGGGGCCAACGTCCTGACTTTC